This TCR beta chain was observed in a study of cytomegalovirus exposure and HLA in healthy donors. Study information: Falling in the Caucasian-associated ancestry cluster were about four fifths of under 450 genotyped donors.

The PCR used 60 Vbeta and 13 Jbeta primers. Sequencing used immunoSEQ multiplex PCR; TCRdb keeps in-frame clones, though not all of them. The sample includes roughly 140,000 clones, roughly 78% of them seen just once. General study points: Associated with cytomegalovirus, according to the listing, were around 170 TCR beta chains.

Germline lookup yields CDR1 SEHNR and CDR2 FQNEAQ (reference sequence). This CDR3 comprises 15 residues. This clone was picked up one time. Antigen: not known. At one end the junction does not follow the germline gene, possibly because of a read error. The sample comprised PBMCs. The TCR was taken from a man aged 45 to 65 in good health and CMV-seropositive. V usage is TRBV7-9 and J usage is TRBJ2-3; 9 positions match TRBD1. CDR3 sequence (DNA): TGTTCCAGCAGCTCCGGGACAGGGAGCACAGATACGCAGTATTTT. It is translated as CSSSSGTGSTDTQYF.